These 19 T cell receptor beta chains share one sample of origin, sequenced in a study of blood T cells in healthy people across ages. Then a second PCR, running roughly 7 to 11 cycles, was carried out with a sample-barcoded 5' primer and a J-beta primer mix. Using its own MiXCR run on the 5' RACE reads, TCRdb lists one record per CDR3 protein. The table records about 1.1 million distinct CDR3 sequences, 35% to 40% of them present only once. The specimen was blood. Source of these receptors: a man in his late teens or twenties in good health.

J is TRBJ2-1 and V is TRBV15, with unresolved D. Trimming took off 1 base at V and 8 bases at J, with 9 bases between the two ends. Germline V gene data show CDR1 as LNHNV and CDR2 as YYDKDF (reference sequence). The CDR3 sequence is 13 residues long. The DNA for the CDR3 is TGTGCCACCAGCAGAGGTGGTGTCGATGAGCAGTTCTTC. Translating it yields CATSRGGVDEQFF.

Concerning this clonotype: Given a much more abundant clone one base away, this may be a read error. V usage is TRBV12-3 or TRBV12-4 and J usage is TRBJ1-2; D call uncertain. Trimming took 3 bases from V and 7 from J, leaving 9 bases between them. The CDR3 has 12 residues. The CDR3 DNA sequence: TGTGCCAGCAGTTTCGGCGGATCTGGCTACACCTTC. Protein: CASSFGGSGYTF.

As concerns this clonotype: Since a much larger clone is just one base distant, this may be a read error. The rearrangement links TRBV12-3 or TRBV12-4 to TRBJ1-2; 8 positions match TRBD1. CDR3 length: 15 amino acids. The CDR3 DNA follows: TGTGCCAACAGTTCTACCTGGGACAGGCTCTATGGCTACACCTTC. Translated: CANSSTWDRLYGYTF.

The chain combines TRBV28 with TRBJ2-1; D is undetermined. The length of the CDR3 is 14 residues. V was trimmed by 7 bases and J by 7 bases, leaving 17 bases between them. The germline gives CDR1 MDHEN, CDR2 SYDVKM. The CDR3 DNA sequence: TGTGCCAGCACCTTTGCCGGGCCTTTAAATGAGCAGTTCTTC. This sequence encodes CASTFAGPLNEQFF.

This rearrangement joins TRBV12-3 or TRBV12-4 to TRBJ1-1, with 9 bases fitting TRBD1. The CDR3 runs to 13 residues. After removal of 5 bases from V and 7 bases from J, the junction contained 5 bases not matched to a gene. The CDR3 region is CASSRGTGFEAFF. The CDR3 DNA sequence: TGTGCCAGCAGTCGGGGGACAGGGTTTGAAGCTTTCTTT.

Regarding this clonotype: One end of the junction does not line up with germline, which may come from a read error. This chain links TRBV27 with TRBJ2-1; tentatively, D is TRBD1 or TRBD2 (5 bases each). CDR1 and CDR2 from the germline V gene are MNHEY and SMNVEV (reference sequence). The CDR3 consists of 14 residues. In DNA, the CDR3 is TGTGCCAGCAGTTTGGGGACGGCTTACAATGAGCGGTTCTTC. This sequence encodes CASSLGTAYNERFF.

This chain joins TRBV7-2 and TRBJ1-2, with D perhaps TRBD1 (6 bases). V shed 5 bases and J shed 4 bases, with 20 bases lying between them. CDR3 length equals 16 residues. Germline V gives CDR1 SGHTA, CDR2 FQGNSA. The CDR3 region is CASSPPGRGVSYGYTF. CDR3 nucleotides: TGTGCCAGCAGCCCCCCGGGCAGGGGAGTTTCCTATGGCTACACCTTC.

The genes are TRBV25-1 and TRBJ1-2; D gene ambiguous. This CDR3 region has 14 residues. Trimming removed 2 bases at V and 4 bases at J, with 11 bases between. Germline loops: CDR1 MGHDK, CDR2 SYGVNS. The CDR3 loop is CASSESVAVYGYTF. In DNA, the CDR3 is TGTGCCAGCAGTGAAAGCGTGGCGGTCTATGGCTACACCTTC.

This clonotype was counted only a few times. This CDR3 reads CASSYRGLETQYF. CDR3 in DNA: TGTGCCAGCAGTTACAGGGGGTTGGAGACCCAGTACTTC. V gene TRBV6-5 combines with J gene TRBJ2-5; maybe TRBD1 (6 bases). The length of the CDR3 is 13 residues. Per germline, CDR1 MNHEY and CDR2 SVGAGI. V lost 2 bases, J lost 5 bases, and 9 bases lay in between.

This rearrangement joins TRBV7-2 to TRBJ1-1, with a tentative D call TRBD1 (6 bases). This CDR3 comprises 14 residues. CDR1 SGHTA and CDR2 FQGNSA come from the germline V gene. The V and J ends lost 3 bases and 10 bases respectively, with 18 bases between them. The CDR3 loop is CASSFSFGGWVAFF. DNA of the CDR3: TGTGCCAGCAGCTTCTCCTTCGGGGGCTGGGTAGCTTTCTTT.

The chain has TRBV20-1 and TRBJ1-1, with a possible D match to TRBD1 (6 bases). Trimming cost V 6 bases and J 6 bases, with 17 bases left between them. The CDR3 covers 13 residues. Germline CDR1 reads DFQATT; CDR2 reads SNEGSKA (reference sequence). In DNA form, the CDR3 reads TGCAGTGCCAAAAAAAGTCGGACAGCTGAAGCTTTCTTT. Protein sequence: CSAKKSRTAEAFF.

This clonotype was counted only a few times. The chain has TRBV2 and TRBJ2-1; 9 bases fit TRBD2. The germline V gene has CDR1 SNHLY and CDR2 FYNNEI. The CDR3 is 21 residues long. The trim removed 2 bases at V and 10 bases at J, leaving 27 bases unmatched. CDR3 amino acids: CASSETTLEIAGASLEVEQFF. The CDR3 DNA reads TGTGCCAGCAGTGAAACGACCTTAGAGATAGCGGGGGCCAGCCTCGAGGTGGAGCAGTTCTTC.

A single count supports this clonotype. The V gene is TRBV12-3 or TRBV12-4, the J gene TRBJ2-5; TRBD2 agrees at 10 bases. The length of the CDR3 is 15 residues. V shed 2 bases, J shed 3 bases, and the junction held 3 bases outside the gene matches. The CDR3: CASSLSGGAKETQYF. The CDR3 bases are TGTGCCAGCAGTTTAAGCGGGGGGGCGAAAGAGACCCAGTACTTC.

This clonotype has only a few counts. The chain uses TRBV20-1 and TRBJ2-1, with TRBD2 identical over 8 bases. CDR1 DFQATT and CDR2 SNEGSKA come from the germline V gene (reference sequence). V lost 6 bases to trimming and J lost 7 bases; unmatched junction nucleotides: 8. This CDR3 has 13 amino acids. This CDR3 is CSATGTRKNEQFF. As DNA, the CDR3 is TGCAGTGCGACCGGGACTAGAAAAAATGAGCAGTTCTTC.

J is TRBJ2-4 and V is TRBV29-1; a weak D match, TRBD1 (6 bases). With the DNA end fitting TRBJ2-7 better, the J assignment may be wrong. The CDR3 has 13 amino acids. Germline values: CDR1 SQVTM, CDR2 ANQGSEA. CDR3 loop: CSALGAGENEQYF. For the CDR3, the DNA is TGCAGCGCCTTGGGGGCAGGGGAAAACGAGCAGTACTTC.

The chain has TRBV7-2 and TRBJ1-1; unclear D gene. CDR1 and CDR2 (germline): SGHTA, FQGNSA. CDR3 length: 15 amino acids. The V and J ends lost 2 bases and 2 bases respectively, with 12 bases between them. The CDR3 DNA sequence: TGTGCCAGCAGCTTAACGGCAGGAACAAACACTGAAGCTTTCTTT. This sequence encodes CASSLTAGTNTEAFF.

This clonotype was seen a handful of times. The CDR3 coding sequence is TGTGCCATTAGACAGGGGGCGGGTACTGAAGCTTTCTTT. It is translated as CAIRQGAGTEAFF. J is TRBJ1-1 and V is TRBV12-3 or TRBV12-4; 10 bases match TRBD1. The CDR3 length is 13 residues. The trim removed 10 bases at V and 5 bases at J, leaving 7 bases unmatched.

The chain combines TRBV6-5 with TRBJ1-2; 7 bases are shared with TRBD1. V was pared by 4 bases and J by 6 bases, with 5 bases of the junction left unmatched. The CDR3 loop spans 13 amino acids. Germline V CDR1 and CDR2: MNHEY, SVGAGI. The CDR3 DNA reads as TGTGCCAGCAGTTCGTCAGGGGGGCATGGCTACACCTTC. Translation: CASSSSGGHGYTF.

V usage is TRBV6-2 or TRBV6-3 and J usage is TRBJ2-3; 10 nucleotides agree with TRBD2. Looked up from germline, CDR1 is MNHEY and CDR2 is SVGEGT. J gave up 5 bases and V 5 bases, and 10 bases lay outside the gene matches. The length of the CDR3 is 16 residues. The CDR3 DNA reads as TGTGCCAGCAGTACACCCCTAAAGCGGGGGGGAGATACGCAGTATTTT. This translates into CASSTPLKRGGDTQYF.